This entry features one TCR beta chain sequence. Profiling relied on immunoSEQ multiplex PCR, and the TCRdb table lists in-frame clones only, not all of them. The table has tens of thousands of clones, roughly 87% seen once; the top ten hold 0.33%. The data were obtained in a study of OX40 agonist ivuxolimab in advanced cancers. J was trimmed by 0 bases and V by 3 bases; bases with no gene match: 1. Germline values: CDR1 SGDLS, CDR2 YYNGEE. There are 15 residues in the CDR3. This rearrangement joins TRBV9 to TRBJ2-3; 10 bases are a match to TRBD2. The input for sequencing was CD4+ or CD8+ T cells sorted from blood, taken in a trial of the OX40 agonist ivuxolimab. This TCR came from an adult with an advanced solid tumor such as melanoma, head and neck, liver or kidney cancer. The CDR3 spells CASSGTSGSTDTQYF. CDR3 nucleotide sequence: TGTGCCAGCAGCGGGACTAGCGGAAGCACAGATACGCAGTATTTT. Full variable domain (outside the CDR3, taken from reference TRBV9 and TRBJ2-3): DSGVTQTPKHLITATGQRVTLRCSPRSGDLSVYWYQQSLDQGLQFLIQYYNGEERAKGNILERFSAQQFPDLHSELNLSSLELGDSALYFCASSGTSGSTDTQYFGPGTRLTVL.